These 27 T cell receptor beta chains share one sample of origin, sequenced in a study of cytomegalovirus exposure and HLA in healthy donors. It was with 60 Vbeta and 13 Jbeta primers that the PCR ran. Profiled with immunoSEQ multiplex PCR; TCRdb holds only in-frame clones, not every one. Among 200,000 to 300,000 clones listed, roughly 81% were seen once. The specimen was PBMCs. These receptors originate from a woman aged 40 to 50 in good health and CMV-seropositive.

This chain links TRBV7-9 with TRBJ1-1, with no clear D. The V end was cut by 5 bases, the J end by 4 bases, with 14 bases between. CDR3 length equals 14 residues. Per the germline V gene, CDR1 is SEHNR and CDR2 is FQNEAQ (reference sequence). This chain's CDR3 is CASSPDQVRTEAFF. CDR3 coding DNA: TGTGCCAGCAGCCCAGACCAGGTTCGCACTGAAGCTTTCTTT.

The chain joins TRBV7-2 to TRBJ2-2; TRBD2 matches at 8 bases. This CDR3 has 18 residues. J was trimmed by 4 bases and V by 5 bases; bases with no gene match: 15. CDR1 and CDR2 from the germline V gene are SGHTA and FQGNSA. The CDR3 loop reads CASSLVGGGGSFTGELFF. The CDR3 coding sequence is TGTGCCAGCAGCCTAGTGGGAGGCGGGGGGTCCTTCACCGGGGAGCTGTTTTTT.

V is TRBV7-9 and J is TRBJ2-2, with TRBD2 matching over 9 bases. The ends lost 3 bases at V and 0 bases at J; junction bases unmatched: 5. Germline V gene data show CDR1 as SEHNR and CDR2 as FQNEAQ (reference sequence). The CDR3 length is 17 residues. CDR3 sequence reads: CASSFGSSGTNTGELFF. CDR3 DNA: TGTGCCAGCAGCTTCGGTTCTAGCGGGACGAACACCGGGGAGCTGTTTTTT.

This chain uses TRBV7-9 with TRBJ1-4, with D perhaps matching TRBD1 (5 bases). Germline CDR1 reads SEHNR; CDR2 reads FQNEAQ (reference sequence). V dropped 5 bases and J dropped 6 bases, with 19 bases sitting between them. The CDR3 contains 16 residues. The CDR3 spells CASSLWGGGGDEKLFF. CDR3 DNA: TGTGCCAGCAGCCTATGGGGTGGCGGGGGTGATGAAAAACTGTTTTTT.

This chain uses TRBV29-1 with TRBJ2-7; D may be TRBD2 (5 bases). Germline assignment: CDR1 SQVTM and CDR2 ANQGSEA. The CDR3 has 13 amino acids. V was shortened by 6 bases and J by 0 bases, with 12 bases between the two germline ends. The CDR3 DNA sequence: TGCAGCGTACTACAAGGGAGCTCCTACGAGCAGTACTTC. Protein: CSVLQGSSYEQYF.

This clone was picked up one time. This same CDR3 is encoded by further DNA sequences in the sample. The chain employs TRBV9 and TRBJ2-1; D is perhaps TRBD2 (6 bases). V lost 0 bases and J 1 base, leaving 8 bases between the germline ends. CDR3 length equals 15 residues. CDR1 and CDR2 (germline): SGDLS, YYNGEE. The CDR3 loop is CASSVGAGSYNEQFF. The DNA for the CDR3 is TGTGCCAGCAGCGTAGGGGCGGGATCCTACAATGAGCAGTTCTTC.

This rearrangement joins TRBV19 to TRBJ1-5; D possibly corresponds to TRBD1 (5 bases). The CDR3 runs 14 residues. With 1 base removed from V and 7 bases from J, the gap between germline ends came to 11 bases. The germline gives CDR1 LNHDA, CDR2 SQIVND (reference sequence). The CDR3 sequence: CASSIAATVQPQHF. The DNA for the CDR3 is TGTGCCAGTAGTATAGCGGCGACAGTCCAGCCCCAGCATTTT.

CDR3 region: CASNPGGWTGYSNTEAFF. The CDR3 DNA follows: TGTGCCAGCAACCCTGGAGGGTGGACAGGTTATTCGAACACTGAAGCTTTCTTT. The V call is TRBV7-8, the J call TRBJ1-1; TRBD1 agrees at 7 bases. This CDR3 has 18 residues. Trimming cost V 7 bases and J 1 base; bases outside gene matches: 18. The V gene's germline CDR1 is SGHVS and CDR2 FQNEAQ.

This chain joins TRBV6-5 and TRBJ2-3; D might be TRBD2 (6 bases). Between the trimmed V and J ends, which lost 5 bases and 2 bases, there was a span of 14 bases. The CDR3 runs 15 residues. Germline CDR1 MNHEY, CDR2 SVGAGI. The CDR3 region has the DNA TGTGCCAGCAGTGTCTTCGGAGGGCTCACAGATACGCAGTATTTT. This sequence encodes CASSVFGGLTDTQYF.

The gene calls are TRBV27 and TRBJ2-5; no clear D gene. Looked up from germline, CDR1 is MNHEY and CDR2 is SMNVEV (reference sequence). The CDR3 is made up of 14 amino acids. Deletions cut 0 bases from V and 4 bases from J, with 9 bases between. The CDR3 DNA sequence: TGTGCCAGCAGTTTATCGCTTTCCGGAGAGACCCAGTACTTC. Amino acid sequence: CASSLSLSGETQYF.

This clone was observed a few times. This chain joins TRBV4-2 and TRBJ1-6; TRBD1 matches at 7 bases. Germline CDR1 and CDR2: LGHNA and YNFKEQ. The CDR3 has 17 residues. V was clipped by 0 bases and J by 7 bases; unmatched bases: 9. CDR3 residues: CASSQDAKGGSNSPLHF. The CDR3 nucleotides read TGTGCCAGCAGCCAAGATGCGAAAGGGGGCTCAAATTCACCCCTCCACTTT.

DNA of the CDR3: TGTGCCAGCAGTTTACCCCTAGCGGGAAATGAGCAGTTCTTC. The encoded protein is CASSLPLAGNEQFF. The rearrangement uses TRBV28 and TRBJ2-1; 9 bases map to TRBD2. Germline CDR1 reads MDHEN; CDR2 reads SYDVKM. Trimming took 2 bases from V and 7 from J; bases not matched to a gene: 3. The CDR3 sequence is 14 residues long.

The J gene is TRBJ1-2, the V gene TRBV9, with D possibly being TRBD1 (5 bases). The CDR3 loop spans 12 amino acids. Looked up from germline, CDR1 is SGDLS and CDR2 is YYNGEE. V gave up 0 bases and J gave up 8 bases, with 8 bases separating them. The CDR3 loop reads CASSVGAGGYTF. The CDR3 nucleotides are TGTGCCAGCAGCGTAGGGGCAGGGGGCTACACCTTC.

The rearrangement links TRBV7-2 to TRBJ2-7; D ambiguous. Germline assignment: CDR1 SGHTA and CDR2 FQGNSA. The CDR3 consists of 12 residues. Trimming removed 2 bases at V and 5 bases at J, with 7 bases between. The CDR3 region has the DNA TGTGCCAGCAGCTTATTTGCGGACGAGCAGTACTTC. Translated, it gives CASSLFADEQYF.

The chain recombines TRBV7-2 with TRBJ1-1; D is uncertain. Germline V CDR1 and CDR2: SGHTA, FQGNSA. There are 13 residues in the CDR3. Trimming stripped 5 bases from V and 4 bases from J, with 11 bases between. CDR3 nucleotide sequence: TGTGCCAGCAGCCCCTATCTTTTCACTGAAGCTTTCTTT. Translating gives CASSPYLFTEAFF.

This clone has just a few counts. The chain has TRBV5-6 and TRBJ1-2, with 8 bases lining up with TRBD1. The germline V gene encodes CDR1 SGHDT and CDR2 YYEEEE. The CDR3 runs to 13 residues. J gave up 6 bases and V 4 bases, and 5 bases lay outside the gene matches. The CDR3 is CASSLDRGNGYTF. The DNA for the CDR3 is TGTGCCAGCAGCCTCGACAGGGGAAATGGCTACACCTTC.

This CDR3 reads CASSEGSGRGNQPQHF. CDR3 sequence (DNA): TGTGCCAGCAGTGAAGGAAGCGGCAGGGGGAATCAGCCCCAGCATTTT. V is TRBV6-1 and J is TRBJ1-5; 7 bases are shared with TRBD1. The CDR3 runs 16 residues. J gave up 4 bases and V 1 base, and 7 bases lay outside the gene matches. Germline CDR1 MNHNS, CDR2 SASEGT.

Details on this clone: The junction does not match germline at one end; this may be a read error. This chain joins TRBV7-6 and TRBJ2-6; the match to TRBD2 covers 11 bases. The CDR3 has 18 amino acids. The germline V gene encodes CDR1 SGHVS and CDR2 FNYEAQ. The CDR3 loop reads CASSLALAGGSGANGLTF. For the CDR3, the DNA is TGTGCCAGCAGCTTAGCGCTAGCGGGAGGCTCTGGGGCCAACGGCCTGACTTTC.

Here the CDR3 reads CASSLQPPGGGTDTQYF. CDR3 in DNA: TGCGCCAGCAGCTTGCAACCGCCGGGTGGTGGCACAGATACGCAGTATTTT. The chain couples TRBV5-1 to TRBJ2-3; D remains ambiguous. Deletions cut 1 base from V and 1 base from J, with 16 bases between. CDR3 size: 17 residues. Germline CDR1 and CDR2: SGHRS and YFSETQ.

The chain is built from TRBV11-2 and TRBJ2-2; 10 bases fit TRBD2. The V gene end was trimmed by 6 bases and the J gene end by 3 bases; junction bases not matched to a gene: 7. The V gene's germline CDR1 is SGHAT and CDR2 FQNNGV. This CDR3 contains 16 residues. DNA for the CDR3: TGTGCCAGCAGTCCCCCGGGACTAGCGTACACCGGGGAGCTGTTTTTT. Translation: CASSPPGLAYTGELFF.

The V gene is TRBV14, the J gene TRBJ1-2, with D possibly being TRBD1 (5 bases). Trimming removed 1 base from V and 2 bases from J, with 17 bases in between. The CDR3 runs 17 residues. Germline V gives CDR1 SGHDN, CDR2 FVKESK. CDR3 DNA sequence: TGTGCCAGCAGCCAAGGCAGGCGGGGGGTATTGAACTATGGCTACACCTTC. The encoded protein is CASSQGRRGVLNYGYTF.

The CDR3 reads CASSLVGATDTQYF. As DNA, the CDR3 is TGTGCCAGCAGCTTAGTAGGAGCAACAGATACGCAGTATTTT. V and J are TRBV11-1 and TRBJ2-3; D not resolved. V dropped 1 base and J dropped 3 bases, with 8 bases sitting between them. The CDR3 sequence is 14 residues long. Germline lookup yields CDR1 SGHAT and CDR2 FQDESV (reference sequence).

The chain carries TRBV28 and TRBJ1-1, with D hard to call. This CDR3 is 14 amino acids long. Trimming took 5 bases from V and 1 from J, leaving 11 bases between them. The germline CDR1 and CDR2 sequences are MDHEN and SYDVKM. The CDR3 DNA is TGTGCCAGCAGTGATCCGACGGGGAACACTGAAGCTTTCTTT. Amino acid sequence: CASSDPTGNTEAFF.

Concerning this clone: Germline is not matched at one junction end, which may reflect a read error. V is TRBV4-3 and J is TRBJ2-6; TRBD1 might be the D (5 bases). CDR3 length: 18 residues. Germline assignment: CDR1 LGHNA and CDR2 YSLEER. CDR3 coding DNA: TGCGCCAGCAGCCAAGATTTGGGGTTCAGCTCTGGGGCCAACGGCCTGACTTTC. It codes for CASSQDLGFSSGANGLTF.

The chain combines TRBV19 with TRBJ2-1; a possible D gene is TRBD2 (5 bases). The ends were cut back, 7 bases at V and 0 bases at J, with 13 bases in the middle. The CDR3 length is 15 residues. CDR1 LNHDA and CDR2 SQIVND come from the germline V gene (reference sequence). The CDR3 DNA is TGTGCCAGTACGGATAGGACTGGCTCCTACAATGAGCAGTTCTTC. Residues: CASTDRTGSYNEQFF.

This clone was detected once. The J gene is TRBJ2-1, the V gene TRBV10-2; 9 nucleotides align to TRBD2. The V segment lost 6 bases and the J segment 5 bases; nucleotides outside the gene matches: 5. Germline loops: CDR1 WSHSY, CDR2 SAAADI. The CDR3 spans 14 residues. The CDR3 DNA reads TGCGCCAGCAGAGGGACTAGCCAAGACAATGAGCAGTTCTTC. This gives the protein CASRGTSQDNEQFF.

This clone was seen more than once but under ten times. The J gene is TRBJ1-2, the V gene TRBV19, with D hard to call. The V gene's germline CDR1 is LNHDA and CDR2 SQIVND (reference sequence). Deletions cut 2 bases from V and 7 bases from J, with 11 bases between. The CDR3 runs 13 residues. This CDR3 reads CASSIRTGFGYTF. The DNA of the CDR3 is TGTGCCAGTAGTATAAGAACGGGTTTTGGCTACACCTTC.